This T cell receptor (beta chain) originates from a study of shared clonotypes between healthy human individuals. At the level of the study: The donor group consisted of two women and a few men, aged 18 to 49.

Across several immunoSEQ plates, the genomic DNA of each subset was split evenly. Sequencing was performed with immunoSEQ multiplex PCR; in TCRdb, only in-frame clones are kept and a portion is missing. The sample consists of about 480,000 clones, 79% of them appearing once. Donors comprised only Caucasian adults living in Nashville, Tennessee. Genomic DNA for unsorted samples was obtained from approximately 100 million PBMCs. Germline V gene lookup returns CDR1 SGHTA and CDR2 FQGNSA. Trimming removed 1 base at V and 1 base at J, with 10 bases between. CDR3 size: 15 residues. This sequence was found in a woman aged 40 to 50 in good health. Some clones in this sample may be carry-over from other donors' samples. Specimen: PBMCs. The chain has TRBV7-2 and TRBJ1-1; no definite D call. Here the CDR3 reads CASSLVRQKNTEAFF. The CDR3 DNA reads TGTGCCAGCAGCTTAGTACGGCAGAAGAACACTGAAGCTTTCTTT.